This T cell receptor (beta chain) was recovered during a study of breast tumors, draining lymph nodes, adjacent tissues. Study-level points and caveats: Data fit most tumor T cells coming from lymph node, expanding in tumor. Tumor and nontumor repertoires were significantly more similar in luminal-like than in basal-like breast cancer.

This clonotype is deemed medium-sized. Its cognate antigen is unknown. The CDR3 runs to 14 residues. The germline V gene encodes CDR1 SGHTS and CDR2 YDEGEE. The J segment lost 8 bases and the V segment lost 4 bases, leaving 8 bases of the junction unmatched. TCRdb independently ran MiXCR on the multiplex PCR reads; one entry per CDR3 protein. The repertoire holds 25,000 or so distinct CDR3 sequences, with almost 70% as singletons. The sequence was obtained from a female donor with breast cancer. Some clones in this sample may be carry-over from other donors' samples. The chain has TRBV5-8 and TRBJ1-4; 7 bases are a match to TRBD1. Sequenced material: tumor-adjacent breast tissue. This CDR3 is CASSRTGKGEKLFF. The CDR3 nucleotides read TGTGCCAGCAGCCGGACAGGAAAGGGAGAAAAACTGTTTTTT.